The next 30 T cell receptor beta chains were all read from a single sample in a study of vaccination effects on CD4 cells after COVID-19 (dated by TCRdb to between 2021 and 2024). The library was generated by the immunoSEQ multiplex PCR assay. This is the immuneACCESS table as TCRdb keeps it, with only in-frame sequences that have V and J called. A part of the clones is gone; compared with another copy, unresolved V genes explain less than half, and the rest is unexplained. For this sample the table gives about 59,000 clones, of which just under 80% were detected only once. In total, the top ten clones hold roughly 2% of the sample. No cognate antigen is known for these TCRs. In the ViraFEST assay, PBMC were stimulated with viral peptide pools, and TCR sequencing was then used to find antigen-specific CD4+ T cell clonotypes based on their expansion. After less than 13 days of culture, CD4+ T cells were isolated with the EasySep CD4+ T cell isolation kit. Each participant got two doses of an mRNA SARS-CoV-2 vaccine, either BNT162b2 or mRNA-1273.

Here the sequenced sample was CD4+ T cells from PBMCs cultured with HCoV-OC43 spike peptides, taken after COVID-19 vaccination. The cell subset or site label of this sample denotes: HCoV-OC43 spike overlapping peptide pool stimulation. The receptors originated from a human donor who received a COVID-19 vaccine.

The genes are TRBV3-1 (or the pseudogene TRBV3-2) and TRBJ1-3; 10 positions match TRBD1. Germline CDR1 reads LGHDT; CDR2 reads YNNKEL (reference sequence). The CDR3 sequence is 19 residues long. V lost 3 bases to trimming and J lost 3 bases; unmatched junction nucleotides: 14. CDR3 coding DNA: TGTGCCAGCAGCCATCTTTGGGACAGGGGAAGTTTAGGTGGAAACACCATATATTTT. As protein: CASSHLWDRGSLGGNTIYF.

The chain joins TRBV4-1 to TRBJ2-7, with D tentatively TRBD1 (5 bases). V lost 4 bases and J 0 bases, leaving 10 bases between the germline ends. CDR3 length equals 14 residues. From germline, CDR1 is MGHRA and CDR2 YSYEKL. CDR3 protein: CASSRSQGSYEQYV. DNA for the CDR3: TGCGCCAGCAGCCGTTCGCAGGGCTCCTACGAGCAGTACGTC.

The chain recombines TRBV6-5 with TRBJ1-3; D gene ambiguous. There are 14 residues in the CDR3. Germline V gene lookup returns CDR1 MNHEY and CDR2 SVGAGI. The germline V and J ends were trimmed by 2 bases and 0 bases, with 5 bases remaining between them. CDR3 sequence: CASSYGSSGNTIYF. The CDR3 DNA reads TGTGCCAGCAGTTACGGCAGCTCTGGAAACACCATATATTTT.

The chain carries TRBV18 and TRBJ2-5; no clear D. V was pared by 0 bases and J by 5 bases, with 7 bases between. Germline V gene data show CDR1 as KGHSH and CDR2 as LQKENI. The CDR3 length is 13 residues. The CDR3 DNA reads TGTGCCAGCTCACCACCGGGGTCGGAGACCCAGTACTTC. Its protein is CASSPPGSETQYF.

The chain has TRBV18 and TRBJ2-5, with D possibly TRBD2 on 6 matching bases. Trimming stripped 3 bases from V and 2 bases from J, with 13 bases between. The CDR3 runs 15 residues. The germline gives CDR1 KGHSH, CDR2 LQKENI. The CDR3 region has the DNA TGTGCCAGCTCACCTACAGGAGGGACTCAAGAGACCCAGTACTTC. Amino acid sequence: CASSPTGGTQETQYF.

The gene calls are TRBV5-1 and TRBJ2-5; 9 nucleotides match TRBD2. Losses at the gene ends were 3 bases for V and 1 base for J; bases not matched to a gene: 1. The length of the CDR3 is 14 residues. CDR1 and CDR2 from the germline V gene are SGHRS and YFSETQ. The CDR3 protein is CASSSSGAQETQYF. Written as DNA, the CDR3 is TGCGCCAGCAGCTCTAGCGGGGCCCAAGAGACCCAGTACTTC.

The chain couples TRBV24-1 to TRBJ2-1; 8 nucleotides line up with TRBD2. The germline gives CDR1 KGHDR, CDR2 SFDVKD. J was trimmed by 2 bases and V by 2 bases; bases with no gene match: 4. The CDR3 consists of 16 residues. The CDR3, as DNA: TGTGCCACCAGTGATTCAGGAGCGGGGGCCTACAATGAGCAGTTCTTC. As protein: CATSDSGAGAYNEQFF.

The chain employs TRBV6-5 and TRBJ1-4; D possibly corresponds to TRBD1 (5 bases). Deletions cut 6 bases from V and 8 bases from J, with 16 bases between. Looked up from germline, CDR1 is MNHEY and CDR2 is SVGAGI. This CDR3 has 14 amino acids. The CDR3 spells CASRSQGEREKLFF. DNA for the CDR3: TGTGCCAGCAGGAGCCAGGGAGAGAGGGAAAAACTGTTTTTT.

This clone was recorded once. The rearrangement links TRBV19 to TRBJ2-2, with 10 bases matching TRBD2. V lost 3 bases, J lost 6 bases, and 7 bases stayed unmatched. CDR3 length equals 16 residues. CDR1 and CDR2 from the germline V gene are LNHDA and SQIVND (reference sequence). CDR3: CASSISSGGEAGELFF. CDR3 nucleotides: TGTGCCAGTAGTATTAGCAGCGGGGGGGAGGCCGGGGAGCTGTTTTTT.

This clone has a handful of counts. DNA of the CDR3: TGCGCCAGCAGCGCCCGGGACACAGATACGCAGTATTTT. Translation: CASSARDTDTQYF. The chain employs TRBV5-1 and TRBJ2-3, with a possible D match to TRBD2 (5 bases). V lost 4 bases to trimming and J lost 2 bases, with 8 bases between them. Germline CDR1 is SGHRS and CDR2 is YFSETQ. This CDR3 is built from 13 residues. Full variable domain (rest looked up from reference TRBV5-1 and TRBJ2-3): KAGVTQTPRYLIKTRGQQVTLSCSPISGHRSVSWYQQTPGQGLQFLFEYFSETQRNKGNFPGRFSGRQFSNSRSEMNVSTLELGDSALYLCASSARDTDTQYFGPGTRLTVL.

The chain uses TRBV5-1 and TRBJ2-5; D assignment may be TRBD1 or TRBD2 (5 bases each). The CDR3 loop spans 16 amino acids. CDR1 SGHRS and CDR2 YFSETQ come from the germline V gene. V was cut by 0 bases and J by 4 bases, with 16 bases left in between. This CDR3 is CASSLVNQGRGETQYF. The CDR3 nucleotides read TGCGCCAGCAGCTTGGTAAATCAGGGTCGGGGAGAGACCCAGTACTTC.

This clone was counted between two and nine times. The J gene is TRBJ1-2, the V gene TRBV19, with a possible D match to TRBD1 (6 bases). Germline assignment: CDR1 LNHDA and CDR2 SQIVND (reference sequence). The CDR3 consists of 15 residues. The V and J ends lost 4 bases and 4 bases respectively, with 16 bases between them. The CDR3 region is CASSTQNRVGYGYTF. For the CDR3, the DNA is TGTGCCAGTAGTACTCAAAACAGGGTTGGCTATGGCTACACCTTC. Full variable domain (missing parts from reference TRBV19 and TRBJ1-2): DGGITQSPKYLFRKEGQNVTLSCEQNLNHDAMYWYRQDPGQGLRLIYYSQIVNDFQKGDIAEGYSVSREKKESFPLTVTSAQKNPTAFYLCASSTQNRVGYGYTFGSGTRLTVV.

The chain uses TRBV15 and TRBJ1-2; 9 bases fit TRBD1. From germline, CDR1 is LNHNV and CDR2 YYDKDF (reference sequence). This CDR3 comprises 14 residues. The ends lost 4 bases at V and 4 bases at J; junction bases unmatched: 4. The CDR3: CATSMDRGVYGYTF. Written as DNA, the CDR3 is TGTGCCACCAGCATGGACAGGGGAGTCTATGGCTACACCTTC.

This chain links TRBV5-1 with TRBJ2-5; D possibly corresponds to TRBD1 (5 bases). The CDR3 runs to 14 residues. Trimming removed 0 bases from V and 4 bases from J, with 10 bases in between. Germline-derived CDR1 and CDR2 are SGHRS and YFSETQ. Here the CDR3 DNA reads TGCGCCAGCAGCTTGGAAGGGGCCCGAGAGACCCAGTACTTC. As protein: CASSLEGARETQYF.

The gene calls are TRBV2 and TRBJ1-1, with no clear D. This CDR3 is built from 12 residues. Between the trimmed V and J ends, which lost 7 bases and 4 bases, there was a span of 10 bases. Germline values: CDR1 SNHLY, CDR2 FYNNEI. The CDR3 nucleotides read TGTGCCAGCACTTATATGGTCACTGAAGCTTTCTTT. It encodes CASTYMVTEAFF.

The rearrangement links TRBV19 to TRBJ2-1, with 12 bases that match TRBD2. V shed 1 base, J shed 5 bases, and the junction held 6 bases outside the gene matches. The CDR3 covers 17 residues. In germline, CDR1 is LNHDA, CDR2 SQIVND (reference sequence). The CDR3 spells CASSIAASGGVHNEQFF. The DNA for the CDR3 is TGTGCCAGTAGTATAGCGGCTAGCGGGGGGGTACACAATGAGCAGTTCTTC.

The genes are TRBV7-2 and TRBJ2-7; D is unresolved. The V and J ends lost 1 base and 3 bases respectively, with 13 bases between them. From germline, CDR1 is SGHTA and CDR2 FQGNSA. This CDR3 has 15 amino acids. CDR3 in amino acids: CASSLVGTGLYEQYV. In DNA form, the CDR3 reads TGTGCCAGCAGCTTAGTAGGCACTGGGCTCTACGAGCAGTACGTC.

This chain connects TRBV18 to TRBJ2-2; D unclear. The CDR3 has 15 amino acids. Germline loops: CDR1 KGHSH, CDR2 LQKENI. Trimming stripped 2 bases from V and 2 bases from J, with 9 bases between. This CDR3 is CASSPMTGNTGELFF. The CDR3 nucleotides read TGTGCCAGCTCACCAATGACCGGAAACACCGGGGAGCTGTTTTTT.

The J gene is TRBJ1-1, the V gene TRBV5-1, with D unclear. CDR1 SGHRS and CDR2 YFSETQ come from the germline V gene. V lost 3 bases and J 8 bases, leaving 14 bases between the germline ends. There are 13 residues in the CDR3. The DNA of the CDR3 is TGCGCCAGCAGCTCGGGAGGAGGTGACGAAGCTTTCTTT. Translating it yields CASSSGGGDEAFF. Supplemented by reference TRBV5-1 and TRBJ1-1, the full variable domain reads KAGVTQTPRYLIKTRGQQVTLSCSPISGHRSVSWYQQTPGQGLQFLFEYFSETQRNKGNFPGRFSGRQFSNSRSEMNVSTLELGDSALYLCASSSGGGDEAFFGQGTRLTVV.

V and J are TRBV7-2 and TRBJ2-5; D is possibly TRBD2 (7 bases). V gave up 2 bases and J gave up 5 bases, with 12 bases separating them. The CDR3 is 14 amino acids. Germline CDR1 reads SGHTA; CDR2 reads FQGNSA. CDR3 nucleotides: TGTGCCAGCAGCTTATGGGGGGGCGGGGAGACCCAGTACTTC. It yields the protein CASSLWGGGETQYF.

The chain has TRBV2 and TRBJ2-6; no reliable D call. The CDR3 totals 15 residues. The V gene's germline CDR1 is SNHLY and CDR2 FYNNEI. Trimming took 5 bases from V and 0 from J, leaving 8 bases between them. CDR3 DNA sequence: TGTGCCAGCAGTTCGAGGTACTCTGGGGCCAACGTCCTGACTTTC. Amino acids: CASSSRYSGANVLTF. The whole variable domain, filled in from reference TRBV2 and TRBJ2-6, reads EPEVTQTPSHQVTQMGQEVILRCVPISNHLYFYWYRQILGQKVEFLVSFYNNEISEKSEIFDDQFSVERPDGSNFTLKIRSTKLEDSAMYFCASSSRYSGANVLTFGAGSRLTVL.

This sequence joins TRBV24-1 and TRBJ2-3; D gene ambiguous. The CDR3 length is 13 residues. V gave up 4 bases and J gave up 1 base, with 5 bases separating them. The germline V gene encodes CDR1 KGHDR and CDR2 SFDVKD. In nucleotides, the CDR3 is TGTGCCACCAGTGAATCTGGCACAGATACGCAGTATTTT. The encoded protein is CATSESGTDTQYF.

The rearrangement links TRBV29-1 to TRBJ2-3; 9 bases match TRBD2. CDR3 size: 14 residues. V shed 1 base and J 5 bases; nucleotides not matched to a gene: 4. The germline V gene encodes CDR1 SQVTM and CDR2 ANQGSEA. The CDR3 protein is CSVEGGSGGDTQYF. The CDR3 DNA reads TGCAGCGTTGAAGGGGGTAGCGGGGGAGATACGCAGTATTTT.

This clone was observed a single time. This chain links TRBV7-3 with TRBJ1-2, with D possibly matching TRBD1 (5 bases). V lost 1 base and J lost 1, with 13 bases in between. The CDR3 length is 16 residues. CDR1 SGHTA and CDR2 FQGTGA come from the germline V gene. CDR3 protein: CASSLNGADGNYGYTF. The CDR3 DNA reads TGTGCCAGCAGCTTAAACGGGGCAGACGGTAACTATGGCTACACCTTC.

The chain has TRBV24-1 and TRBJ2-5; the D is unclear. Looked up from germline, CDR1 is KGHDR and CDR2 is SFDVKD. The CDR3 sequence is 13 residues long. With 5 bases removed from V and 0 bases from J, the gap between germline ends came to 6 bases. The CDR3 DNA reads TGTGCCACCAGTGGGGTATACCAAGAGACCCAGTACTTC. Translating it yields CATSGVYQETQYF.

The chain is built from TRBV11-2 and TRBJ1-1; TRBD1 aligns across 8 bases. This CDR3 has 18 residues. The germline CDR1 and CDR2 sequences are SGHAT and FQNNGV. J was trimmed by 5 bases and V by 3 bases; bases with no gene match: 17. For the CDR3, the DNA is TGTGCCAGCAGCTTTGCCGGGGGACAGGCTTTAGGGAGAACTGAAGCTTTCTTT. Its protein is CASSFAGGQALGRTEAFF.

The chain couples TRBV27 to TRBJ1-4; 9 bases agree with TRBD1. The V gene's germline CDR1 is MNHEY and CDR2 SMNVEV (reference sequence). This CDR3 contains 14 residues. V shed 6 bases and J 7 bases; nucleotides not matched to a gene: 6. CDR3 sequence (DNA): TGTGCCAGCAGAGACCGGGACAGGGTTGAAAAACTGTTTTTT. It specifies CASRDRDRVEKLFF.

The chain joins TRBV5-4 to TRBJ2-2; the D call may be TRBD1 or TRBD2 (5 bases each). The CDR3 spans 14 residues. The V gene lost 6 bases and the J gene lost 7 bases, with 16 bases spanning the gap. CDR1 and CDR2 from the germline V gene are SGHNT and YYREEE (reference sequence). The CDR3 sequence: CASTRWGSDGELFF. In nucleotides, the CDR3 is TGTGCCAGCACCAGATGGGGGTCCGACGGGGAGCTGTTTTTT.

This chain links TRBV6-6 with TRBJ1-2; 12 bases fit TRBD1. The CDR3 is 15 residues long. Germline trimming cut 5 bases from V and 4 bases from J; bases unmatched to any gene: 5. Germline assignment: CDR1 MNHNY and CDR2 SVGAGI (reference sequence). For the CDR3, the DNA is TGTGCCAGCAGTCCCCCGGGACAGGGGGCCTATGGCTACACCTTC. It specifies CASSPPGQGAYGYTF.

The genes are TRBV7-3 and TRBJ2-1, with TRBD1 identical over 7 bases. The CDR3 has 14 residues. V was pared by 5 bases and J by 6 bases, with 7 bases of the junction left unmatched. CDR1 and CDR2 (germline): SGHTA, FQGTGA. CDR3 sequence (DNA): TGTGCCAGCAGCGGCGGACAGGTCGGCAATGAGCAGTTCTTC. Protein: CASSGGQVGNEQFF.